This TCR beta chain was captured by sequencing in a study of blood T cell repertoires in COVID-19. Study as a whole: Sites in the United States, Italy and Spain provided acute and convalescent COVID-19 samples. Nucleic acid was either cDNA or gDNA, and it came from T cells, B-cell-depleted T cells, or PBMCs.

Authors' analysis steps: Estimated nucleated cell counts came from reference gene primer amplification. TCRdb's table, derived via immunoSEQ multiplex PCR, lists solely in-frame clones and lacks some. V and J calls and clone size come straight from that table; D and trimming were deduced from the DNA. The data hold 250,000 to 350,000 clones, with about four fifths observed a single time. Patients at the Seattle site were enrolled during active infection and followed longitudinally. This CDR3 comprises 13 residues. Germline-derived CDR1 and CDR2 are SNHLY and FYNNEI. The V end was cut by 5 bases, the J end by 4 bases, with 12 bases between.

The chain recombines TRBV2 with TRBJ2-7; unclear D gene. What was sequenced was peripheral blood. The clonotype was recovered from a person aged 70 to 85 with COVID-19, enrolled during active disease. Written as DNA, the CDR3 is TGTGCCAGCAGTCGCGAGGTCCGTTACGAGCAGTACTTC. This codes for CASSREVRYEQYF.